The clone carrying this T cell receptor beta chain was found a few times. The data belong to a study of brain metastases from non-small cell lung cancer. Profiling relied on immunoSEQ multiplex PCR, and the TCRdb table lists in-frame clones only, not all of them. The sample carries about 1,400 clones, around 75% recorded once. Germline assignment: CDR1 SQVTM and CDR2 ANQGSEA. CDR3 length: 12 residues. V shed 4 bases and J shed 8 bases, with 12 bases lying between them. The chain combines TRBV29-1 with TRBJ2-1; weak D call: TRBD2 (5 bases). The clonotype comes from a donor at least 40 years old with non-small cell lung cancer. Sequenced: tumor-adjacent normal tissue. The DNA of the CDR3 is TGCAGCGTTGTGTCTAGCAGCGATGAGCAGTTCTTC. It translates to CSVVSSSDEQFF.